Listed here is a single TCR beta chain. Germline assignment: CDR1 SGHTS and CDR2 YDEGEE. The CDR3 spans 15 residues. The ends lost 2 bases at V and 5 bases at J; junction bases unmatched: 5. Study processing details: Estimation of nucleated cell counts was performed using reference gene primer amplification. Generated by immunoSEQ multiplex PCR, the TCRdb table keeps only in-frame clones and is missing some. D and trimming come from the DNA, and the V and J calls and clone size come from that table. The table lists 70,000 or so clones, around 75% of them singletons, with more than 20% in the top ten. These data originate in a study of blood T cell repertoires in COVID-19. As for the study in general: The origin of the acute and convalescent COVID-19 samples was the United States, Italy and Spain. T cells, B-cell-depleted T cells, or PBMCs supplied cDNA or gDNA.

The chain has TRBV5-8 and TRBJ2-5; 11 bases are shared with TRBD2. The sequenced sample was peripheral blood. This clonotype was sampled from a man between 65 and 79 years old with acute or convalescent COVID-19. Here the CDR3 DNA reads TGTGCCAGCAGCTTTACTAGCGGGAGTTCCGAGACCCAGTACTTC. The encoded protein is CASSFTSGSSETQYF.